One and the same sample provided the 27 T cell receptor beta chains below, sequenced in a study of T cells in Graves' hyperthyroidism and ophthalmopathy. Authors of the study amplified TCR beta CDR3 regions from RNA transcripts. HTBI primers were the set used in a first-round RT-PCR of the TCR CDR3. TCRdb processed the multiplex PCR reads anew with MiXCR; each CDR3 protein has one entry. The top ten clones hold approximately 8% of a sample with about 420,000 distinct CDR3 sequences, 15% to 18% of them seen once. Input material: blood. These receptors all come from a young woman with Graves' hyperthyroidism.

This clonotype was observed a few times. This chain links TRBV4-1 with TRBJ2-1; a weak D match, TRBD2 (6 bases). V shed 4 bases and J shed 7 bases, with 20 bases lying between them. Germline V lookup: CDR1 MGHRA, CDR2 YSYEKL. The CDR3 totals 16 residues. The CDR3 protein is CASSLRAGSLGNEQFF. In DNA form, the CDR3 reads TGCGCCAGCAGCCTACGGGCGGGGAGTTTGGGGAATGAGCAGTTCTTC.

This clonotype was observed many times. The CDR3 coding sequence is TGTGCCAGCAACAGGCTAGCGGGCGCAGCAAGCTCCTACAATGAGCAGTTCTTC. It specifies CASNRLAGAASSYNEQFF. The J gene is TRBJ2-1, the V gene TRBV13, with 8 bases aligning to TRBD2. Germline loops: CDR1 PRHDT, CDR2 FYEKMQ (reference sequence). This CDR3 region has 18 residues. After removal of 7 bases from V and 0 bases from J, the junction contained 14 bases not matched to a gene. Together with reference TRBV13 and TRBJ2-1, the CDR3 gives the full variable domain: AAGVIQSPRHLIKEKRETATLKCYPIPRHDTVYWYQQGPGQDPQFLISFYEKMQSDKGSIPDRFSAQQFSDYHSELNMSSLELGDSALYFCASNRLAGAASSYNEQFFGPGTRLTVL.

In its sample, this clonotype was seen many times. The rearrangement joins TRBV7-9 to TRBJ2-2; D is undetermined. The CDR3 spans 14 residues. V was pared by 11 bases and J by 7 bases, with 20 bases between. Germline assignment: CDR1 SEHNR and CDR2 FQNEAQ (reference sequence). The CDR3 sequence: CASPESRAVGELFF. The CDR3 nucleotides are TGTGCCTCCCCGGAGAGTCGGGCCGTCGGGGAGCTGTTTTTT.

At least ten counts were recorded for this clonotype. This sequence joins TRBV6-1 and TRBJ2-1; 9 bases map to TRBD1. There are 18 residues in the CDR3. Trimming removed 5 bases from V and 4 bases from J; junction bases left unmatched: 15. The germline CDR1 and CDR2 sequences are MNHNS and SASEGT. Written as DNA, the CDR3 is TGTGCCAGCAGTTTTTCAAACAGGGACAGGGCCCCATACAATGAGCAGTTCTTC. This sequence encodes CASSFSNRDRAPYNEQFF.

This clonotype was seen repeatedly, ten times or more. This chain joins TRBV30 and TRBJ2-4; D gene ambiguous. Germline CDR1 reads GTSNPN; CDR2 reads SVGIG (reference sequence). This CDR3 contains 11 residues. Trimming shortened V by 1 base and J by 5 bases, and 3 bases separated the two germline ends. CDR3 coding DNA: TGTGCCTGGAGTGGTGAAAACATTCAGTACTTC. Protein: CAWSGENIQYF.

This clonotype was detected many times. The CDR3 protein is CASRGTGFPYNEQFF. The DNA of the CDR3 is TGTGCCAGCAGGGGGACAGGGTTCCCCTACAATGAGCAGTTCTTC. The chain has TRBV12-3 or TRBV12-4 and TRBJ2-1; 9 nucleotides line up with TRBD1. V trimming: 6 bases; J trimming: 2 bases; junction bases outside the gene matches: 5. The CDR3 runs 15 residues.

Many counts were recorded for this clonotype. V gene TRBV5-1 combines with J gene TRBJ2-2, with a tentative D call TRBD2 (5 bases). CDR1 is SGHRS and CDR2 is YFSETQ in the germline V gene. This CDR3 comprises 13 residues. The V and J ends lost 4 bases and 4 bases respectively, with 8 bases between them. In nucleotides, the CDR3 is TGCGCCAGCAGCGTGGGAGTCACCGGGGAGCTGTTTTTT. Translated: CASSVGVTGELFF.

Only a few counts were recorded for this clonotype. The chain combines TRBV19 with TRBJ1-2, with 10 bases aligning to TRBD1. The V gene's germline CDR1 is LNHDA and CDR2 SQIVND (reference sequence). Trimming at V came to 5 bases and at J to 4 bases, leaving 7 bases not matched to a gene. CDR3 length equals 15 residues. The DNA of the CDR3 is TGTGCCAGTAGTGCTGACAGGGGGCTTGGCTATGGCTACACCTTC. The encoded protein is CASSADRGLGYGYTF.

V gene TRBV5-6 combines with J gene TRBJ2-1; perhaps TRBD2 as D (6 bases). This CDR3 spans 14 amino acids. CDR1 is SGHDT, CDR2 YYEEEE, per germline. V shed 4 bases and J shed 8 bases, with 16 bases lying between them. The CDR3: CASSPMGRGYEQFF. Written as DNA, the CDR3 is TGTGCCAGCAGCCCCATGGGGCGGGGTTATGAGCAGTTCTTC.

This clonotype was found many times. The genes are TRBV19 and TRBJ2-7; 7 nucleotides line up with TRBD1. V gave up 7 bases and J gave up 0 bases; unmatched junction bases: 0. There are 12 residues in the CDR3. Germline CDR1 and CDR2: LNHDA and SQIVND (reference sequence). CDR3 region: CASTGGSYEQYF. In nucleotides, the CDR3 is TGTGCCAGTACAGGGGGCTCCTACGAGCAGTACTTC.

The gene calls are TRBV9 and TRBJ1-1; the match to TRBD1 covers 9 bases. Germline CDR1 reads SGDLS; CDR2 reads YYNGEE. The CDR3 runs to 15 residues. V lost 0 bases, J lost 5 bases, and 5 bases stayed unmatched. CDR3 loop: CASSVEGQGWTEAFF. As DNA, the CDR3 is TGTGCCAGCAGCGTAGAGGGACAGGGATGGACTGAAGCTTTCTTT.

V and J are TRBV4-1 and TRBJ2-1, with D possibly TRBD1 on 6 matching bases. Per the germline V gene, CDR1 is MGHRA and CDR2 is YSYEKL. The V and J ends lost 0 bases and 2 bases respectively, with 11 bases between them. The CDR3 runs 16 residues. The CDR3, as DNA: TGCGCCAGCAGCCAAGAAGGGGGACGCCCCTACAATGAGCAGTTCTTC. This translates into CASSQEGGRPYNEQFF.

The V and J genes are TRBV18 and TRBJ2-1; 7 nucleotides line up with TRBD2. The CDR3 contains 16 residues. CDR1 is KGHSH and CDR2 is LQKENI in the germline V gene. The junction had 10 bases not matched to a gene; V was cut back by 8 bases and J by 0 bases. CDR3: CASPLGEGGSYNEQFF. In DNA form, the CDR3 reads TGTGCCAGCCCACTGGGGGAGGGCGGCTCCTACAATGAGCAGTTCTTC.

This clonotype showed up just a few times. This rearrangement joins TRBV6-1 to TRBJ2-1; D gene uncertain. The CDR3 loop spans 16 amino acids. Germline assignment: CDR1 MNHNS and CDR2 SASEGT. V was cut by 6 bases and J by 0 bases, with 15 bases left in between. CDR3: CASSPLRAVSYNEQFF. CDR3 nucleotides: TGTGCCAGCAGCCCCTTACGCGCGGTCTCCTACAATGAGCAGTTCTTC.

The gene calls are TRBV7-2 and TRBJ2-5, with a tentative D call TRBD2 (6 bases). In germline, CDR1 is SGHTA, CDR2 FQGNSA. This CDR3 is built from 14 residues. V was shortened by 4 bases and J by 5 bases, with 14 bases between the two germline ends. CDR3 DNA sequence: TGTGCCAGCAGCTCGAGGTGGGGGGATGAGACCCAGTACTTC. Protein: CASSSRWGDETQYF. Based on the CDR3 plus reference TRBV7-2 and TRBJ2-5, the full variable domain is GAGVSQSPSNKVTEKGKDVELRCDPISGHTALYWYRQSLGQGLEFLIYFQGNSAPDKSGLPSDRFSAERTGGSVSTLTIQRTQQEDSAVYLCASSSRWGDETQYFGPGTRLLVL.

CDR3 loop: CASSDLPGTGYGYTF. CDR3 bases: TGTGCCAGCAGTGATCTCCCGGGGACCGGCTATGGCTACACCTTC. This chain connects TRBV6-1 to TRBJ1-2; possible D gene TRBD1, 5 bases. Germline V lookup: CDR1 MNHNS, CDR2 SASEGT. The CDR3 has 15 amino acids. V lost 3 bases, J lost 4 bases, and 15 bases lay in between.

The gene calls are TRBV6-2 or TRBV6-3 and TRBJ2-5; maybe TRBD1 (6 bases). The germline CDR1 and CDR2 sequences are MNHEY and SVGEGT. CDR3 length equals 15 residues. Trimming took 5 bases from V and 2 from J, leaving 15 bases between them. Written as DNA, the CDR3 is TGTGCCAGCAGTGCTTTGCCGGGACAACAAGAGACCCAGTACTTC. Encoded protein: CASSALPGQQETQYF.

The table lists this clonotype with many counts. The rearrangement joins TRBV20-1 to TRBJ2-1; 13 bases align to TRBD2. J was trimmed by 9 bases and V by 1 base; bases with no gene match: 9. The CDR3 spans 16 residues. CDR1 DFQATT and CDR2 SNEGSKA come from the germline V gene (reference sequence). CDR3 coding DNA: TGCAGTGCTAGAGGCTGGACTAGCGGGAGAGTCTCTGAGCAGTTCTTC. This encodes CSARGWTSGRVSEQFF.

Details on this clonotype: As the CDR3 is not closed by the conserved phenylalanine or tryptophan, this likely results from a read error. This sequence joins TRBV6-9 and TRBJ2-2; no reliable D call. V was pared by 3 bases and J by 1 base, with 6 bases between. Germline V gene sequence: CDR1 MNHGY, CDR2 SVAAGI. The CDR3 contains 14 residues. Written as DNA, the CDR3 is TGTGCCAGCAGTTACGGCCTGAACACCGGGGAGCTGTTTCTT. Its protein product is CASSYGLNTGELFL.

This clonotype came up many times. The CDR3 bases are TGTGCCATCAGTGAGTCGACGACAGCTAACTATGGCTACACCTTC. Its translation is CAISESTTANYGYTF. This chain joins TRBV10-3 and TRBJ1-2; D perhaps matches TRBD1 (5 bases). The length of the CDR3 is 15 residues. The germline CDR1 and CDR2 sequences are ENHRY and SYGVKD. With 0 bases removed from V and 0 bases from J, the gap between germline ends came to 8 bases.

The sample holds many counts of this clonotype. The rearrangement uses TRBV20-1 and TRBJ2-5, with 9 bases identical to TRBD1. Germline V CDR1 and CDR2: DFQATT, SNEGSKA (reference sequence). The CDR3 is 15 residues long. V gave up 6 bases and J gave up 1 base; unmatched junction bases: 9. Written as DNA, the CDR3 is TGCAGTGCCCACCTTCGACAGGGGGGCCAAGAGACCCAGTACTTC. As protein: CSAHLRQGGQETQYF.

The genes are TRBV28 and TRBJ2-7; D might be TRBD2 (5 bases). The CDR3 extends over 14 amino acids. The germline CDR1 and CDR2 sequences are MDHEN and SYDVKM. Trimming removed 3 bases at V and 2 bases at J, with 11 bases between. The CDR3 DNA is TGTGCCAGCAGTTTTTATGAGCGGACCTACGAGCAGTACTTC. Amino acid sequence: CASSFYERTYEQYF.

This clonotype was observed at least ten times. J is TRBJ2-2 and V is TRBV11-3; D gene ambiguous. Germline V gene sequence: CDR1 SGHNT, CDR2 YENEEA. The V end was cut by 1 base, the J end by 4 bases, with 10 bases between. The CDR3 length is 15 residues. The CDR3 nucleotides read TGTGCCAGCAGCTTAGCTCCCCCGGGCACCGGGGAGCTGTTTTTT. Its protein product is CASSLAPPGTGELFF.

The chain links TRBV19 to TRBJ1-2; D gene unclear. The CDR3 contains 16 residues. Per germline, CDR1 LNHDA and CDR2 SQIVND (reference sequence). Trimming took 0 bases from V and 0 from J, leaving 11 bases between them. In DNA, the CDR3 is TGTGCCAGTAGTATAGAAGTCCGCCCAGCTAACTATGGCTACACCTTC. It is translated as CASSIEVRPANYGYTF.

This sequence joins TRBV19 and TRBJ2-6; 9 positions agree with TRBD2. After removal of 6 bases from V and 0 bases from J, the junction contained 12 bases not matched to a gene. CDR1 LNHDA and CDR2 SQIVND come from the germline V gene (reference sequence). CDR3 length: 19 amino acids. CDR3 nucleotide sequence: TGTGCCAGTAGCCCGGGACTAGCAACCCCTGGCTCTGGGGCCAACGTCCTGACTTTC. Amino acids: CASSPGLATPGSGANVLTF.

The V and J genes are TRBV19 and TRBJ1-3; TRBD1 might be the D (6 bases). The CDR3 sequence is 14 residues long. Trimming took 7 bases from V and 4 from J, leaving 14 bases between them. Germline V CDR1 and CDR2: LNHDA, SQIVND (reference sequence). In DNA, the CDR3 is TGTGCCAGTACCCCACAGGGACCCGGAAACACCATATATTTT. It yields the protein CASTPQGPGNTIYF.

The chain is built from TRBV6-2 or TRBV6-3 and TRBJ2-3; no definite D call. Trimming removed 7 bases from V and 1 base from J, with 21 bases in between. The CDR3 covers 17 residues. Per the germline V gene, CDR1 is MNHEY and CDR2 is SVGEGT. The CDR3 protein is CASNTLYPRMRTDTQYF. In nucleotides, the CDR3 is TGTGCCAGCAATACCCTCTACCCCCGGATGCGCACAGATACGCAGTATTTT.